This T cell receptor (beta chain) was recorded in a study of stem cell transplantation in POMP-related autoinflammatory disease. Clones were sequenced by immunoSEQ multiplex PCR, and TCRdb holds only the in-frame ones, with some missing. The sample consists of some 33,000 clones, 88% of them appearing once. V was pared by 7 bases and J by 6 bases, with 15 bases between. The germline V gene encodes CDR1 MRHNA and CDR2 SNTAGT. The CDR3 runs 14 residues. Sequencing was performed on CD4+ T cells from PBMCs, taken before stem cell transplantation. The gene calls are TRBV6-4 and TRBJ2-2, with D possibly TRBD1 on 6 matching bases. The source is a human donor with POMP-related autoinflammation and immune dysregulation (PRAID). The CDR3 coding sequence is TGTGCCAGCAAGACCCGCCCAGGGGCCGGGGAGCTGTTTTTT. It is translated as CASKTRPGAGELFF.